This T cell receptor beta chain was observed in a study of CD8 T cells in Susac syndrome. Study findings and constraints: The study's TCR sequencing and HLA analysis covered a relatively small number of individuals, and the study acknowledged this.

RNA amounts of about 0.5 to 1 ug underwent reverse transcription with random hexamers. Each CDR3 protein is one row after TCRdb ran MiXCR on the immunoSEQ multiplex PCR reads. This table holds some 95,000 distinct CDR3 sequences, 85% to 95% found once. Notes on this clonotype: Its antigen is not identified.

Input material: CD8+ T cells from PBMCs. This clonotype was sampled from a human donor in good health.

The CDR3 sequence: CSVDAGYGYTF. DNA for the CDR3: TGCAGCGTTGATGCGGGGTATGGCTACACCTTC. This chain uses TRBV29-1 with TRBJ1-2; D ambiguous. Germline V gene sequence: CDR1 SQVTM, CDR2 ANQGSEA. The CDR3 extends over 11 amino acids. Between the trimmed V and J ends, which lost 3 bases and 5 bases, there was a span of 7 bases.